Presented here are 9 T cell receptor beta chains from one specimen sequenced in a study of blood T cell repertoires in COVID-19. Measured with immunoSEQ multiplex PCR; TCRdb has only the in-frame clones, and not every one. The sample lists over 130,000 clones, approximately 78% occurring once. The sequenced sample was peripheral blood. These receptors were collected from a woman older than 75 with acute or convalescent COVID-19.

The genes are TRBV2 and TRBJ1-1; 8 bases align to TRBD1. V was clipped by 6 bases and J by 7 bases; unmatched bases: 19. Germline V gene sequence: CDR1 SNHLY, CDR2 FYNNEI. The CDR3 runs 17 residues. CDR3 region: CASSGQGALYTLYEAFF. In nucleotides, the CDR3 is TGTGCCAGCAGCGGACAGGGCGCTTTGTACACTCTTTATGAAGCTTTCTTT.

The chain combines TRBV2 with TRBJ2-1; weak D call: TRBD2 (5 bases). The CDR3 has 15 residues. The germline CDR1 and CDR2 sequences are SNHLY and FYNNEI. The germline V and J ends were trimmed by 6 bases and 2 bases, with 14 bases remaining between them. The CDR3 here is CASRRDDGTYNEQFF. Here the CDR3 DNA reads TGTGCCAGCAGACGAGACGACGGGACCTACAATGAGCAGTTCTTC.

The J gene is TRBJ1-1, the V gene TRBV11-2; the D is unclear. The V gene's germline CDR1 is SGHAT and CDR2 FQNNGV. Trimming removed 5 bases at V and 0 bases at J, with 7 bases between. This CDR3 has 13 amino acids. The CDR3 DNA reads TGTGCCAGCAGCCGACACTTGAACACTGAAGCTTTCTTT. Protein sequence: CASSRHLNTEAFF.

This clone has only one observation. This chain joins TRBV29-1 and TRBJ2-7, with 8 bases identical to TRBD1. Germline V gene lookup returns CDR1 SQVTM and CDR2 ANQGSEA. The CDR3 is 14 residues long. Unmatched junction bases numbered 8, after V lost 5 bases and J lost 2 bases. The CDR3 nucleotides are TGCAGCGTTTCTCAAGTGGGACAGGCCTACGAGCAGTACTTC. Amino acids: CSVSQVGQAYEQYF.

V gene TRBV28 combines with J gene TRBJ2-1, with 15 bases aligning to TRBD2. V was pared by 2 bases and J by 7 bases, with 6 bases of the junction left unmatched. CDR1 and CDR2 (germline): MDHEN, SYDVKM. CDR3 length: 17 amino acids. For the CDR3, the DNA is TGTGCCAGCAGTTTAGGGGGACTAGCGGGAGGTTATAATGAGCAGTTCTTC. It yields the protein CASSLGGLAGGYNEQFF.

This clone was picked up a small number of times. The chain employs TRBV29-1 and TRBJ1-1, with D unresolved. This CDR3 comprises 12 residues. Trimming shortened V by 3 bases and J by 3 bases, and 8 bases separated the two germline ends. Germline loops: CDR1 SQVTM, CDR2 ANQGSEA. The chain's CDR3 is CSVDSSDTEAFF. Written as DNA, the CDR3 is TGCAGCGTTGATTCGTCGGACACTGAAGCTTTCTTT.

In nucleotides, the CDR3 is TGTGCCAGCAGCGGGCCCCTAGAGGGCTCTGGGGCCAACGTCCTGACTTTC. Protein product: CASSGPLEGSGANVLTF. The chain recombines TRBV7-9 with TRBJ2-6; D is possibly TRBD2 (5 bases). Trimming took 5 bases from V and 0 from J, leaving 14 bases between them. This CDR3 comprises 17 residues. Germline V CDR1 and CDR2: SEHNR, FQNEAQ (reference sequence).

The V gene is TRBV12-3 or TRBV12-4, the J gene TRBJ2-5; D possibly corresponds to TRBD2 (6 bases). Trimming left V 8 bases short and J 9 bases short, with 16 bases between. This CDR3 is 12 amino acids long. CDR3 protein: CASGAGFMAQYF. DNA of the CDR3: TGTGCCAGCGGGGCGGGGTTTATGGCCCAGTACTTC.

The chain combines TRBV7-8 with TRBJ1-2, with D possibly being TRBD1 (6 bases). Germline V gene lookup returns CDR1 SGHVS and CDR2 FQNEAQ. This CDR3 has 13 residues. The ends were cut back, 6 bases at V and 1 base at J, with 9 bases in the middle. The CDR3 sequence: CASRPGHNYGYTF. The CDR3 bases are TGTGCCAGCAGGCCGGGACATAACTATGGCTACACCTTC.